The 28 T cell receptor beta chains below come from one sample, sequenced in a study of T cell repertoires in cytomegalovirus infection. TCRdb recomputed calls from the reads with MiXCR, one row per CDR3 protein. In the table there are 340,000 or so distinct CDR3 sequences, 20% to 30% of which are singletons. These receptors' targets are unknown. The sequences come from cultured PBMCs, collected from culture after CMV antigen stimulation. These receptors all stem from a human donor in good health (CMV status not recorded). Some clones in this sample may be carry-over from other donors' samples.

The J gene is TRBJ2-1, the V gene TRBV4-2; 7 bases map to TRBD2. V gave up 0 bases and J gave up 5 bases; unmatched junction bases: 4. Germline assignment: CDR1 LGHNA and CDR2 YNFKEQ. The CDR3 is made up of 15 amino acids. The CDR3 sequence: CASSQDWGGDNEQFF. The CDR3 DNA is TGTGCCAGCAGCCAAGATTGGGGAGGGGACAATGAGCAGTTCTTC.

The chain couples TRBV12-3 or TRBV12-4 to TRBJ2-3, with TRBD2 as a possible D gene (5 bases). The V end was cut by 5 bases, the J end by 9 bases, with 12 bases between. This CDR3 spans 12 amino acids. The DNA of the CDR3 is TGTGCCAGCAGTCTCAGCGGAAGAACGCAGTATTTT. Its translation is CASSLSGRTQYF.

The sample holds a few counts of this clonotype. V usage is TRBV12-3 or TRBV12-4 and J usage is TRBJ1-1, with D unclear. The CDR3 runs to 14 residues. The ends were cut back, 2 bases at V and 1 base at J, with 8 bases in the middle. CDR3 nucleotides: TGTGCCAGCAGTTTAATGAGTCCGAACACTGAAGCTTTCTTT. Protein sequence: CASSLMSPNTEAFF.

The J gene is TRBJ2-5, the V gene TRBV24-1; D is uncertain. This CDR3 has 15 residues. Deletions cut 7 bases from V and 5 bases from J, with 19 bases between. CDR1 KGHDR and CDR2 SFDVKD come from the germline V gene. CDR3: CATSSAGLLRETQYF. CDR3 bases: TGTGCCACCAGCTCGGCAGGTCTTTTAAGGGAGACCCAGTACTTC.

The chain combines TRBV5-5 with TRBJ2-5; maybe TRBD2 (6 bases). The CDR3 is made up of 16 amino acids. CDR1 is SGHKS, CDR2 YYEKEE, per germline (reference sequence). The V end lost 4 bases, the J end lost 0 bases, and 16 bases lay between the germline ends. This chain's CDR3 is CASSPTCGDYQETQYF. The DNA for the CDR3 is TGTGCCAGCAGCCCTACGTGCGGGGACTACCAAGAGACCCAGTACTTC.

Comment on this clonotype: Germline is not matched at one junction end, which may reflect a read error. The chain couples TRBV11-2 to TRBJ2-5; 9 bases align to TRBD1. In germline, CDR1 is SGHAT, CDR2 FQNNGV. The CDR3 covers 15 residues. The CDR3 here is CASSKTGGGQETQYF. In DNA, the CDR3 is TGCGCCAGCAGCAAGACAGGGGGAGGGCAAGAGACCCAGTACTTC. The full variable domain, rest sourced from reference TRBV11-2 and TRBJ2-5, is EAGVAQSPRYKIIEKRQSVAFWCNPISGHATLYWYQQILGQGPKLLIQFQNNGVVDDSQLPKDRFSAERLKGVDSTLKIQPAKLEDSAVYLCASSKTGGGQETQYFGPGTRLLVL.

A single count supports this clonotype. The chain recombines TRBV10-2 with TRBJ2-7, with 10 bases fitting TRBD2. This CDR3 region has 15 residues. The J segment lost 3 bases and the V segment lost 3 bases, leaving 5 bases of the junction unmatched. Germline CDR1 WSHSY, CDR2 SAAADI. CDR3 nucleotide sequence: TGCGCCAGCAGTGAAGTACTAGCGGGACACTACGAGCAGTACGTC. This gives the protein CASSEVLAGHYEQYV.

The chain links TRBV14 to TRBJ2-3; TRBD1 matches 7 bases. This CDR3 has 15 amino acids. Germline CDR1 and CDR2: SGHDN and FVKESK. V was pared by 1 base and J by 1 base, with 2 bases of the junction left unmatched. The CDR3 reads CASSQGTGGTDTQYF. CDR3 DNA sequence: TGTGCCAGCAGCCAAGGAACAGGGGGCACAGATACGCAGTATTTT.

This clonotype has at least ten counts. The CDR3 protein is CASSSTSGVDTGELFF. The DNA of the CDR3 is TGTGCCAGCAGTTCCACTAGCGGGGTGGACACCGGGGAGCTGTTTTTT. The chain links TRBV7-2 to TRBJ2-2, with 10 bases fitting TRBD2. V shed 6 bases, J shed 3 bases, and the junction held 7 bases outside the gene matches. The CDR3 consists of 16 residues. Germline CDR1 reads SGHTA; CDR2 reads FQGNSA. Based on the CDR3 plus reference TRBV7-2 and TRBJ2-2, the full variable domain is GAGVSQSPSNKVTEKGKDVELRCDPISGHTALYWYRQSLGQGLEFLIYFQGNSAPDKSGLPSDRFSAERTGGSVSTLTIQRTQQEDSAVYLCASSSTSGVDTGELFFGEGSRLTVL.

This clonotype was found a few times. The CDR3 DNA reads TGTGCCAGCAGCTTGGCGCTAGCGGGAAGCACAGATACGCAGTATTTT. Translation gives CASSLALAGSTDTQYF. The chain combines TRBV5-4 with TRBJ2-3; 9 nucleotides match TRBD2. Per the germline V gene, CDR1 is SGHNT and CDR2 is YYREEE (reference sequence). V shed 0 bases, J shed 0 bases, and the junction held 2 bases outside the gene matches. This CDR3 comprises 16 residues.

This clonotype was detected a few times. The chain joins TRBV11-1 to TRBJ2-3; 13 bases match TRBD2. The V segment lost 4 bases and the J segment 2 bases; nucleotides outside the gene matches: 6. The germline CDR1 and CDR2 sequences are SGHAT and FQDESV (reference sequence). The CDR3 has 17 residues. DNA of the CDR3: TGTGCCAGCAGCTCGTGGACTAGCGGGAGACCCACAGATACGCAGTATTTT. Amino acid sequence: CASSSWTSGRPTDTQYF. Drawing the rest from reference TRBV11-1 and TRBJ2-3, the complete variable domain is EAEVAQSPRYKITEKSQAVAFWCDPISGHATLYWYRQILGQGPELLVQFQDESVVDDSQLPKDRFSAERLKGVDSTLKIQPAELGDSAMYLCASSSWTSGRPTDTQYFGPGTRLTVL.

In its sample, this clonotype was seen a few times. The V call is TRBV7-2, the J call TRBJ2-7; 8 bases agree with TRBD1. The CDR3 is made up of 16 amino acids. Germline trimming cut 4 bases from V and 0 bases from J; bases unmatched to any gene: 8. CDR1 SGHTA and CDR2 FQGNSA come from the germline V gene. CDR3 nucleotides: TGTGCCAGCAGCTCCCCCCGGGACAGGCTCTCCTACGAGCAGTACTTC. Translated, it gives CASSSPRDRLSYEQYF.

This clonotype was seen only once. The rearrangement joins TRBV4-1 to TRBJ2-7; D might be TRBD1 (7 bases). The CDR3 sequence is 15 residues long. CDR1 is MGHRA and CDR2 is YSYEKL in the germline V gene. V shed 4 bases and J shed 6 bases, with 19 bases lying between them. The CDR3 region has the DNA TGCGCCAGCAGCCTCGACAGGGACTCCTTCTCCGAGCAGTACTTC. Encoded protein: CASSLDRDSFSEQYF.

Here the CDR3 DNA reads TGTGCCAGCAGCACCGGGTGGCCTCTTGCAACTAATGAAAAACTGTTTTTT. Its translation: CASSTGWPLATNEKLFF. This chain links TRBV27 with TRBJ1-4; D is undetermined. Germline CDR1 MNHEY, CDR2 SMNVEV (reference sequence). Between the trimmed V and J ends, which lost 6 bases and 0 bases, there was a span of 17 bases. There are 17 residues in the CDR3.

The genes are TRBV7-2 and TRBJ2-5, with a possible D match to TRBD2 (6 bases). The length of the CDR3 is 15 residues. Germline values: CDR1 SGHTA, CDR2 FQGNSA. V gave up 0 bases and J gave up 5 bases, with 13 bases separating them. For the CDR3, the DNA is TGTGCCAGCAGCTTAGCGGGAGGACTCGGGGAGACCCAGTACTTC. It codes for CASSLAGGLGETQYF.

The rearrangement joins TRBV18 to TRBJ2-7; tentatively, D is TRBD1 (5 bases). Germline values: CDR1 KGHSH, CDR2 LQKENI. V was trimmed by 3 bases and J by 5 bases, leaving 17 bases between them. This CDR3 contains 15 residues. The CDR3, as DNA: TGTGCCAGCTCACCGAGGTTCACAGGAAACAACGAGCAGTACTTC. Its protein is CASSPRFTGNNEQYF.

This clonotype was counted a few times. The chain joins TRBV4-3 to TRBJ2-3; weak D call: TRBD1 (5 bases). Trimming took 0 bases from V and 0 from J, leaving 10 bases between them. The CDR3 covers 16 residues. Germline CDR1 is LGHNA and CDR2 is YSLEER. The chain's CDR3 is CASSQDGSGSTDTQYF. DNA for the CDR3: TGCGCCAGCAGCCAAGATGGGTCAGGGAGCACAGATACGCAGTATTTT.

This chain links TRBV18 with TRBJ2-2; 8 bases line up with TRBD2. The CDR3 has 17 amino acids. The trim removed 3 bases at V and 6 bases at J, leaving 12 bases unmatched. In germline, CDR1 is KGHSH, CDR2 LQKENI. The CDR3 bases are TGTGCCAGCTCACCCTATGCCGGGACTAGGGTGTCCGGGGAGCTGTTTTTT. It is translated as CASSPYAGTRVSGELFF.

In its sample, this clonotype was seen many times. The CDR3 loop reads CASSLAIGDFTEAFF. In DNA, the CDR3 is TGTGCCAGCAGCTTAGCGATAGGGGATTTCACTGAAGCTTTCTTT. The chain carries TRBV7-8 and TRBJ1-1, with D tentatively TRBD1 (5 bases). Germline lookup yields CDR1 SGHVS and CDR2 FQNEAQ. The CDR3 contains 15 residues. V gave up 0 bases and J gave up 4 bases, with 12 bases separating them.

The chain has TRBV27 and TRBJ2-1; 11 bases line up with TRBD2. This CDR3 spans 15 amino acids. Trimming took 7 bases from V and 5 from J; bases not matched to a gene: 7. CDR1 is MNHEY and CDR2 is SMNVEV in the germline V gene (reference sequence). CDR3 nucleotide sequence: TGTGCCAGCAACCCACTAGCGGGAGTCCACAATGAGCAGTTCTTC. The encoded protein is CASNPLAGVHNEQFF.

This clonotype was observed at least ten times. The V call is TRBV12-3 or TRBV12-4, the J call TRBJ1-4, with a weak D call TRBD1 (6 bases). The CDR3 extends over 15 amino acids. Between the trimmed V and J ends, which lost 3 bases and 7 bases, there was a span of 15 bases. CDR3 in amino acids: CASSFRAGESEKLFF. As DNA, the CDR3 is TGTGCCAGCAGTTTCAGGGCAGGGGAGTCTGAAAAACTGTTTTTT.

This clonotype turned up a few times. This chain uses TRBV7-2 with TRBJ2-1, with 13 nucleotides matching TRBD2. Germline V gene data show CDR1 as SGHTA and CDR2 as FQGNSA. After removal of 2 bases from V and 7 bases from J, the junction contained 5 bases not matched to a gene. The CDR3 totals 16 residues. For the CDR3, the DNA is TGTGCCAGCAGCTTAACCGGGGGACTAGCGGGAAATGAGCAGTTCTTC. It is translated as CASSLTGGLAGNEQFF.

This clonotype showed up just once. This CDR3 reads CASSPPPAGGHGELFF. Written as DNA, the CDR3 is TGCGCCAGCAGCCCACCCCCAGCGGGAGGACACGGGGAGCTGTTTTTT. This chain uses TRBV5-1 with TRBJ2-2; 9 positions match TRBD2. The CDR3 runs 16 residues. V gave up 4 bases and J gave up 7 bases; unmatched junction bases: 11. Germline lookup yields CDR1 SGHRS and CDR2 YFSETQ. Combining the CDR3 with reference TRBV5-1 and TRBJ2-2 gives the whole variable domain KAGVTQTPRYLIKTRGQQVTLSCSPISGHRSVSWYQQTPGQGLQFLFEYFSETQRNKGNFPGRFSGRQFSNSRSEMNVSTLELGDSALYLCASSPPPAGGHGELFFGEGSRLTVL.

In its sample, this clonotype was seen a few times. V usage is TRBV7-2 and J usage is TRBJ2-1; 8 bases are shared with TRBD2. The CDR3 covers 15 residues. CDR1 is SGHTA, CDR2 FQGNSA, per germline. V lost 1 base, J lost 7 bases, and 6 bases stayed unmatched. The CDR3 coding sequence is TGTGCCAGCAGCTTAGACGGGAGGGCCGGGAATGAGCAGTTCTTC. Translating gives CASSLDGRAGNEQFF. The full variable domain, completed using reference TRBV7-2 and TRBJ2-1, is GAGVSQSPSNKVTEKGKDVELRCDPISGHTALYWYRQSLGQGLEFLIYFQGNSAPDKSGLPSDRFSAERTGGSVSTLTIQRTQQEDSAVYLCASSLDGRAGNEQFFGPGTRLTVL.

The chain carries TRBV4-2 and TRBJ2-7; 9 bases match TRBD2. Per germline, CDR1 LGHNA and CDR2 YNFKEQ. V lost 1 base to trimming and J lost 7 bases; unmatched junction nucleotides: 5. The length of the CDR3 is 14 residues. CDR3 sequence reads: CASSQGAGGGEQYF. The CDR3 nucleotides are TGTGCCAGCAGCCAAGGTGCGGGAGGGGGTGAGCAGTACTTC.

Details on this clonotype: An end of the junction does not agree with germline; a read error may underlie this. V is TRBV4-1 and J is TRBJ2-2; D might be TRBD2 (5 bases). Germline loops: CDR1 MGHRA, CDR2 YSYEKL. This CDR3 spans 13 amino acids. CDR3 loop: CASSQEGFGELFF. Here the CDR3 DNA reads TGTGCCAGCAGCCAAGAGGGATTCGGGGAGCTGTTTTTT.

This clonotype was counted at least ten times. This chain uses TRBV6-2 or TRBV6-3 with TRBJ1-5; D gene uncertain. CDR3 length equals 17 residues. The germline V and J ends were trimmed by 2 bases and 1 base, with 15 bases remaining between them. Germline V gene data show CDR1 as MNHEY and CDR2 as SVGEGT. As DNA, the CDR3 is TGTGCCAGCAGTTACACACCCTCAGTGGGCAGCAATCAGCCCCAGCATTTT. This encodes CASSYTPSVGSNQPQHF.

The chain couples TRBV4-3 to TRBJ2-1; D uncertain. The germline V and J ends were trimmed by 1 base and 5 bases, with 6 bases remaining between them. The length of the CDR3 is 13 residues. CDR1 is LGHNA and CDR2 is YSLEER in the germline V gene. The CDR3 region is CASSQARDNEQFF. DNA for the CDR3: TGCGCCAGCAGCCAAGCCCGGGACAATGAGCAGTTCTTC.